This entry describes one TCR beta chain. Its target is unknown. Produced via immunoSEQ multiplex PCR; TCRdb's table is partial and in-frame only. The repertoire has 19,000 or so clones, 79% of them found once; the top ten carry around 8.6%. These data originate in a study of neoadjuvant nivolumab and ipilimumab in lung cancer. Study observations and caveats: Pretherapy blood TCR richness correlated positively with resected tumor richness. From pretherapy to surgery, tumor richness and clonality rose with dual therapy.

The starting material was tumor tissue, obtained after neoadjuvant nivolumab, alone or with ipilimumab, at or shortly before surgery. This sequence was found in an adult with non-small cell lung cancer.

This chain's CDR3 is CASSRPNTEAFF. Here the CDR3 DNA reads TGCGCCAGCAGTAGACCGAACACTGAAGCTTTCTTT. The chain is built from TRBV4-1 and TRBJ1-1; D gene unclear. V was shortened by 6 bases and J by 1 base, with 6 bases between the two germline ends. The CDR3 spans 12 residues. Germline values: CDR1 MGHRA, CDR2 YSYEKL.